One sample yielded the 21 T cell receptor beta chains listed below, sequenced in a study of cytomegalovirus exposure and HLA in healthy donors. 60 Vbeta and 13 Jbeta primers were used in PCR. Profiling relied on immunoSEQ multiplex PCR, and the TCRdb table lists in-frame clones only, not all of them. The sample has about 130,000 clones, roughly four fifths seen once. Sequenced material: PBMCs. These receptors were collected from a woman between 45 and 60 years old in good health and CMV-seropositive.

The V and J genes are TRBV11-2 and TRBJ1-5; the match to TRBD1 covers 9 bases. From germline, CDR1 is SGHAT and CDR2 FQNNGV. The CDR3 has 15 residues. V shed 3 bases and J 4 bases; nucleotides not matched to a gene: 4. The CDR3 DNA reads TGTGCCAGCAGCTTGGGACAGGGCTCTAATCAGCCCCAGCATTTT. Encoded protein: CASSLGQGSNQPQHF. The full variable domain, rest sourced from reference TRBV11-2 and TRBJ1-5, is EAGVAQSPRYKIIEKRQSVAFWCNPISGHATLYWYQQILGQGPKLLIQFQNNGVVDDSQLPKDRFSAERLKGVDSTLKIQPAKLEDSAVYLCASSLGQGSNQPQHFGDGTRLSIL.

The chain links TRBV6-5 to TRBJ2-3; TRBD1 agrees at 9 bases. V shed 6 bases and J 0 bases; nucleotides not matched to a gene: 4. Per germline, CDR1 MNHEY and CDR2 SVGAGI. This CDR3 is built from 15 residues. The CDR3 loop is CASSPGTGSTDTQYF. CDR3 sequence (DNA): TGTGCCAGCAGCCCCGGGACAGGGAGCACAGATACGCAGTATTTT.

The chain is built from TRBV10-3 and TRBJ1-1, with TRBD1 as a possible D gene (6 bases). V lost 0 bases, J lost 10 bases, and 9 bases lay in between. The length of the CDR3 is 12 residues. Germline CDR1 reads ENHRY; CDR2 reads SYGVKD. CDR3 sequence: CAISESRGRAFF. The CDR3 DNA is TGTGCCATCAGTGAGTCCAGGGGAAGAGCTTTCTTT.

DNA for the CDR3: TGTGCCAGCAGCTTGGTGCGGAACACTGAAGCTTTCTTT. This sequence encodes CASSLVRNTEAFF. The gene calls are TRBV5-6 and TRBJ1-1, with unresolved D. CDR1 and CDR2 (germline): SGHDT, YYEEEE. This CDR3 is 13 amino acids long. Trimming removed 0 bases from V and 1 base from J, with 4 bases in between.

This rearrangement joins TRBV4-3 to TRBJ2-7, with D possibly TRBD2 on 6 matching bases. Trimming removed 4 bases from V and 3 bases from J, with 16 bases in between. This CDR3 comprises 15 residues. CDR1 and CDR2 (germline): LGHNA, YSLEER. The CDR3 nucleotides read TGCGCCAGCAGCCGAGCGACGGGAGACGTCTACGAGCAGTACTTC. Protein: CASSRATGDVYEQYF.

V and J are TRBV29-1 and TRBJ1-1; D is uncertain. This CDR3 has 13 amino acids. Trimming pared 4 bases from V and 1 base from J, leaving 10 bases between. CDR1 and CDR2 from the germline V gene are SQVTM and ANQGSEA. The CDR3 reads CSVGRAGNTEAFF. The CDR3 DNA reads TGCAGCGTTGGGAGGGCCGGGAACACTGAAGCTTTCTTT.

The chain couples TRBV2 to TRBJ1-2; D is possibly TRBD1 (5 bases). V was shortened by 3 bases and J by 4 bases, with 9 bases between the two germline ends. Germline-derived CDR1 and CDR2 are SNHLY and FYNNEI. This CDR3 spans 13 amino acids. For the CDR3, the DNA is TGTGCCAGCAGTGAGACAGTTTCCTATGGCTACACCTTC. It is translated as CASSETVSYGYTF.

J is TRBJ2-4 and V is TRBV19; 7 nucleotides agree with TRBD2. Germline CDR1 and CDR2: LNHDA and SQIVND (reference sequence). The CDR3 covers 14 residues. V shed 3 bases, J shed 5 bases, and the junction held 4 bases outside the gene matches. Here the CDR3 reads CASSIRAGENIQYF. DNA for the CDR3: TGTGCCAGTAGTATCCGTGCGGGGGAAAACATTCAGTACTTC.

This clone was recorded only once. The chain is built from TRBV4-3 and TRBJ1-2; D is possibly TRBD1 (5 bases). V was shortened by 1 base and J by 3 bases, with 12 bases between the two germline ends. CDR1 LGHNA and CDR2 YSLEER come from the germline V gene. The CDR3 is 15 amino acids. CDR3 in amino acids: CASSQGGGIDYGYTF. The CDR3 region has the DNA TGCGCCAGCAGCCAAGGCGGGGGAATCGACTATGGCTACACCTTC.

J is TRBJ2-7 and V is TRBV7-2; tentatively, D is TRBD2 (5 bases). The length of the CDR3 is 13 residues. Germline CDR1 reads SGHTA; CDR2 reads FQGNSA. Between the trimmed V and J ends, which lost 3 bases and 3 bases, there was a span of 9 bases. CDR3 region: CASSFRTDYEQYF. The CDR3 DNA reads TGTGCCAGCAGCTTCAGGACTGACTACGAGCAGTACTTC.

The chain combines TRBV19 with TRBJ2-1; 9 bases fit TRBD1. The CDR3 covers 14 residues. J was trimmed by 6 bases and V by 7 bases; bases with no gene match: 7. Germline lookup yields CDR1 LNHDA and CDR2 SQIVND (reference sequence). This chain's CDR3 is CASNTGGGVNEQFF. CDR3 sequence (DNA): TGTGCCAGTAACACAGGGGGCGGGGTCAATGAGCAGTTCTTC.

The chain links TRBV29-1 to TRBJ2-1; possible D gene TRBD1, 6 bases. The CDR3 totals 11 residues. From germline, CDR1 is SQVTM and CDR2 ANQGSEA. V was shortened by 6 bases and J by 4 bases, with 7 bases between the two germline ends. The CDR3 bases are TGCAGCGTGGACAGTTACAATGAGCAGTTCTTC. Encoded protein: CSVDSYNEQFF.

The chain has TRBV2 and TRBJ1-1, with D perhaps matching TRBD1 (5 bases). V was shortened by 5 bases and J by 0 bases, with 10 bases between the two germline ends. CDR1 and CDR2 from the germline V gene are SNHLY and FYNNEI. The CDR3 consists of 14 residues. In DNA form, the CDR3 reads TGTGCCAGCAGTCCAGGGATCATGAACACTGAAGCTTTCTTT. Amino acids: CASSPGIMNTEAFF.

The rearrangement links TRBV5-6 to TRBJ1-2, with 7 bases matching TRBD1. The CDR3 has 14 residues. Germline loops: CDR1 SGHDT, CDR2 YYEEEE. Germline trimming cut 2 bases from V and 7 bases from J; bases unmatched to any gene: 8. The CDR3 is CASSFGAQGIGYTF. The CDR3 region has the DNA TGTGCCAGCAGCTTTGGCGCACAGGGGATTGGCTACACCTTC.

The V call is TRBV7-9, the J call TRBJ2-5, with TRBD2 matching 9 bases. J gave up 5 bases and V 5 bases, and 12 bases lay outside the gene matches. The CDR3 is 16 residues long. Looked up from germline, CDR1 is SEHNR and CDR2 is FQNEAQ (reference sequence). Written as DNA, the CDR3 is TGTGCCAGCAGCCTTGGCGGGGGGGCTCGTCAGGAGACCCAGTACTTC. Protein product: CASSLGGGARQETQYF.

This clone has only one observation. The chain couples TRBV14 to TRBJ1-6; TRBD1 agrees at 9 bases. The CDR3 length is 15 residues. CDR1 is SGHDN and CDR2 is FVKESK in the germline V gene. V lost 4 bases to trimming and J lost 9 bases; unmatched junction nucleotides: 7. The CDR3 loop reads CASSPRTGAGSPLHF. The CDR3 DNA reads TGTGCCAGCAGCCCCCGGACAGGGGCGGGTTCACCCCTCCACTTT.

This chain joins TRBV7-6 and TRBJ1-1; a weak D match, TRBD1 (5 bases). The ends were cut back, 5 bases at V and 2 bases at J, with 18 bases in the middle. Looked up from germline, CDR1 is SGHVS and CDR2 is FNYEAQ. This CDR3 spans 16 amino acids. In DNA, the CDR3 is TGTGCCAGCAGCCTCGGACAAGCAGGTACTAACACTGAAGCTTTCTTT. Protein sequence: CASSLGQAGTNTEAFF.

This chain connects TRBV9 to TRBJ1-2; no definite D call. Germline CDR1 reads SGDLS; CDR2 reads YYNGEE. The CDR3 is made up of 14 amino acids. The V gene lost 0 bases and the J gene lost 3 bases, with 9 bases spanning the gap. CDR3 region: CASSVEPGDYGYTF. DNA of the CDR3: TGTGCCAGCAGCGTAGAGCCGGGAGACTATGGCTACACCTTC.

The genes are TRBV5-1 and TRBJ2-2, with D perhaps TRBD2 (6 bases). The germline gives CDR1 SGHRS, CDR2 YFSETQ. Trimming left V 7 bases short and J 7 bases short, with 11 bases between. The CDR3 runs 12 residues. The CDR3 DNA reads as TGCGCCAGCCGGAAGCGGGTCGGGGAGCTGTTTTTT. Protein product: CASRKRVGELFF.

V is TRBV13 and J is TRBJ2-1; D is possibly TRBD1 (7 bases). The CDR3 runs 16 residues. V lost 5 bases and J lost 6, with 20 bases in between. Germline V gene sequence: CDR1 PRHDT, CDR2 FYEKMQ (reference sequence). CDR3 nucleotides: TGTGCCAGCAGCCCGACCGCGGGACAGTCTCTCAATGAGCAGTTCTTC. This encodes CASSPTAGQSLNEQFF.

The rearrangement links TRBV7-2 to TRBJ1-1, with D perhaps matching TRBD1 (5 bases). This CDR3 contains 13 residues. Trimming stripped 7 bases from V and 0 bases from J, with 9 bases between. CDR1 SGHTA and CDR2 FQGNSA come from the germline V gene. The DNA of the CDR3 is TGTGCCAGCAAGGGGCAGTTGAACACTGAAGCTTTCTTT. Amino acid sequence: CASKGQLNTEAFF.